Below are 24 T cell receptor beta chains sequenced from a single sample in a study of T cells in Graves' hyperthyroidism and ophthalmopathy. There were TCR beta CDR3 regions amplified from RNA transcripts. A set of HTBI primers served as the primers for a first-round RT-PCR of the TCR CDR3. TCRdb reprocessed the multiplex PCR reads with MiXCR, giving one entry per CDR3 protein. The sample carries around 400,000 distinct CDR3 sequences, around 13% recorded once. The sample consisted of blood. All receptors derive from a young woman with Graves' hyperthyroidism.

In this sample, this clonotype turned up many times. Mismatch with germline at one junction end may stem from a read error. The rearrangement links TRBV18 to TRBJ1-1; D possibly corresponds to TRBD1 (5 bases). CDR1 is KGHSH, CDR2 LQKENI, per germline. This CDR3 comprises 13 residues. CDR3 protein: CASSDSMNTETFF. DNA for the CDR3: TGTGCCAGCTCAGACAGTATGAACACTGAAACTTTCTTT.

The chain employs TRBV5-6 and TRBJ2-5, with 12 bases that match TRBD2. CDR3 length: 16 amino acids. The germline CDR1 and CDR2 sequences are SGHDT and YYEEEE. Trimming removed 3 bases from V and 5 bases from J; junction bases left unmatched: 8. CDR3 amino acids: CASSWATSGRRETQYF. The CDR3 region has the DNA TGTGCCAGCAGCTGGGCCACTAGCGGGAGGAGGGAGACCCAGTACTTC.

This clonotype was seen a handful of times. The V call is TRBV6-1, the J call TRBJ1-2; D is unclear. V lost 2 bases and J lost 7, with 14 bases in between. Per the germline V gene, CDR1 is MNHNS and CDR2 is SASEGT. CDR3 length equals 14 residues. The CDR3 reads CASSEHELVGGYTF. For the CDR3, the DNA is TGTGCCAGCAGTGAACATGAATTGGTTGGTGGCTACACCTTC.

This clonotype was counted many times. The rearrangement joins TRBV5-1 to TRBJ1-1, with 7 bases identical to TRBD1. This CDR3 is built from 14 residues. CDR1 and CDR2 from the germline V gene are SGHRS and YFSETQ. V shed 4 bases and J 4 bases; nucleotides not matched to a gene: 7. For the CDR3, the DNA is TGCGCCAGCAGCCACCGGCAGGGGGGCACTGAAGCTTTCTTT. This translates into CASSHRQGGTEAFF.

This clonotype showed up many times. The V gene is TRBV9, the J gene TRBJ2-5, with D perhaps TRBD1 (6 bases). CDR3 length equals 17 residues. Germline assignment: CDR1 SGDLS and CDR2 YYNGEE. Trimming left V 2 bases short and J 0 bases short, with 17 bases between. The CDR3: CASSVGPGTPYQETQYF. In nucleotides, the CDR3 is TGTGCCAGCAGCGTCGGGCCCGGGACACCGTACCAAGAGACCCAGTACTTC.

This clonotype was counted at least ten times. The chain carries TRBV6-2 or TRBV6-3 and TRBJ2-1, with 9 bases matching TRBD2. The length of the CDR3 is 16 residues. CDR1 is MNHEY and CDR2 is SVGEGT in the germline V gene. With 7 bases clipped from V and 7 bases from J, the junction kept 14 bases outside the gene matches. This chain's CDR3 is CASITHPGLAPNEQFF. CDR3 coding DNA: TGTGCCAGCATCACCCATCCGGGACTAGCCCCTAATGAGCAGTTCTTC.

This clonotype was picked up many times. One end of the junction does not line up with germline, which may come from a read error. The chain uses TRBV7-7 and TRBJ2-7, with 11 bases that match TRBD2. Per germline, CDR1 SSHAT and CDR2 FNYEAQ (reference sequence). The CDR3 covers 17 residues. The CDR3 DNA reads TGTGCTAGCAGCTGGAGTGGGGTAGCGGGAGGGAAATACGAGCAGTACTTC. Its translation is CASSWSGVAGGKYEQYF.

V is TRBV27 and J is TRBJ2-3; the match to TRBD2 covers 13 bases. Trimming took 5 bases from V and 4 from J; bases not matched to a gene: 6. CDR1 and CDR2 (germline): MNHEY, SMNVEV (reference sequence). This CDR3 is built from 16 residues. This CDR3 is CASSTRLAGGPDTQYF. The CDR3 DNA follows: TGTGCCAGCAGTACCAGACTAGCGGGGGGCCCAGATACGCAGTATTTT.

This clonotype has more than one count but fewer than ten. The gene calls are TRBV5-1 and TRBJ2-6, with 12 bases that match TRBD1. Trimming removed 0 bases from V and 1 base from J; junction bases left unmatched: 8. Per germline, CDR1 SGHRS and CDR2 YFSETQ. The CDR3 contains 20 residues. The CDR3, as DNA: TGCGCCAGCAGCTTGGCCGGCTCGGGACAGGGGGCATCTGGGGCCAACGTCCTGACTTTC. Translating it yields CASSLAGSGQGASGANVLTF.

This clonotype was seen repeatedly, ten times or more. The chain couples TRBV7-9 to TRBJ2-5; 9 positions agree with TRBD1. Germline V lookup: CDR1 SEHNR, CDR2 FQNEAQ (reference sequence). The CDR3 has 15 amino acids. The J segment lost 5 bases and the V segment lost 5 bases, leaving 9 bases of the junction unmatched. The CDR3 sequence: CASSPYTGGLETQYF. CDR3 nucleotide sequence: TGTGCCAGCAGCCCCTATACAGGGGGCCTGGAGACCCAGTACTTC.

This clonotype has at least ten counts. V usage is TRBV27 and J usage is TRBJ2-7; TRBD2 is a possible D gene (6 bases). The CDR3 sequence is 13 residues long. Germline V gives CDR1 MNHEY, CDR2 SMNVEV (reference sequence). V gave up 6 bases and J gave up 4 bases, with 13 bases separating them. The CDR3 is CASRASDLYEQYF. In DNA form, the CDR3 reads TGTGCCAGCAGGGCTAGCGATCTTTACGAGCAGTACTTC.

There are many counts of this clonotype. The V and J genes are TRBV2 and TRBJ2-3; 10 nucleotides agree with TRBD2. Germline CDR1 and CDR2: SNHLY and FYNNEI. This CDR3 comprises 16 residues. With V trimmed by 6 bases and J by 0 bases, 6 bases remained unmatched. This chain's CDR3 is CASSYRTSGSTDTQYF. CDR3 coding DNA: TGTGCCAGCAGCTACCGGACTAGCGGTAGCACAGATACGCAGTATTTT. Using reference TRBV2 and TRBJ2-3 for the parts outside the CDR3, the full variable domain is EPEVTQTPSHQVTQMGQEVILRCVPISNHLYFYWYRQILGQKVEFLVSFYNNEISEKSEIFDDQFSVERPDGSNFTLKIRSTKLEDSAMYFCASSYRTSGSTDTQYFGPGTRLTVL.

On this clonotype: Given a much more abundant clone one base away, this may be a read error. This chain joins TRBV6-2 or TRBV6-3 and TRBJ2-5, with D hard to call. Germline loops: CDR1 MNHEY, CDR2 SVGEGT. Trimming pared 5 bases from V and 5 bases from J, leaving 15 bases between. The CDR3 sequence is 14 residues long. The CDR3: CASSPIPDEETQYF. The DNA of the CDR3 is TGTGCCAGCAGTCCGATCCCCGACGAGGAGACCCAGTACTTC.

This clonotype was seen ten or more times. J is TRBJ1-1 and V is TRBV10-3, with D maybe TRBD1 (6 bases). Per the germline V gene, CDR1 is ENHRY and CDR2 is SYGVKD. The V end was cut by 4 bases, the J end by 1 base, with 13 bases between. CDR3 length equals 15 residues. CDR3 in amino acids: CAISGRQESNTEAFF. CDR3 nucleotide sequence: TGTGCCATCAGTGGGAGACAGGAATCGAACACTGAAGCTTTCTTT.

This rearrangement joins TRBV6-5 to TRBJ2-7, with 11 bases matching TRBD2. CDR1 and CDR2 (germline): MNHEY, SVGAGI. Trimming cost V 1 base and J 3 bases; bases outside gene matches: 11. The CDR3 runs 18 residues. The CDR3: CASSYLHPGLADLYEQYF. The CDR3 DNA sequence: TGTGCCAGCAGTTACTTACATCCGGGACTAGCGGACCTCTACGAGCAGTACTTC.

The chain recombines TRBV28 with TRBJ2-6; D gene uncertain. Germline CDR1 MDHEN, CDR2 SYDVKM. V shed 6 bases and J shed 1 base, with 4 bases lying between them. The CDR3 consists of 13 residues. The CDR3 sequence: CASRPSGANVLTF. The DNA for the CDR3 is TGTGCCAGCAGACCTTCTGGGGCCAACGTCCTGACTTTC.

This clonotype appeared many times. The chain recombines TRBV3-1 with TRBJ1-1; D possibly corresponds to TRBD1 (5 bases). CDR3 size: 15 residues. V shed 4 bases and J shed 4 bases, with 16 bases lying between them. The V gene's germline CDR1 is LGHDT and CDR2 YNNKEL (reference sequence). The DNA for the CDR3 is TGTGCCAGCAGCCCCGGACTAGGGGCAGTCACTGAAGCTTTCTTT. Translation: CASSPGLGAVTEAFF.

A remark on this clonotype: This may be a read error, as it is one base from a much larger clone. The chain is built from TRBV20-1 and TRBJ1-2, with a weak D call TRBD1 (6 bases). Germline V gene sequence: CDR1 DFQATT, CDR2 SNEGSKA (reference sequence). CDR3 length equals 13 residues. Deletions cut 2 bases from V and 3 bases from J, with 10 bases between. Written as DNA, the CDR3 is TGCAGTGCTAGACCAAACAGGGACTATGGCTACACCTTC. Its protein is CSARPNRDYGYTF.

The chain recombines TRBV27 with TRBJ2-2, with 7 nucleotides matching TRBD2. V dropped 10 bases and J dropped 3; count of bases not matched to a gene: 5. Germline lookup yields CDR1 MNHEY and CDR2 SMNVEV (reference sequence). The CDR3 loop spans 13 amino acids. CDR3 sequence reads: CATAGVYTGELFF. CDR3 DNA sequence: TGTGCCACCGCGGGGGTGTACACCGGGGAGCTGTTTTTT.

Many counts were recorded for this clonotype. V gene TRBV11-2 combines with J gene TRBJ2-2; no clear D. The germline CDR1 and CDR2 sequences are SGHAT and FQNNGV. This CDR3 spans 13 amino acids. V lost 8 bases, J lost 6 bases, and 13 bases lay in between. Here the CDR3 reads CASQLGVAGELFF. The DNA for the CDR3 is TGTGCCAGCCAACTTGGCGTGGCCGGGGAGCTGTTTTTT.

The chain recombines TRBV19 with TRBJ2-3, with 10 positions matching TRBD2. After removal of 4 bases from V and 9 bases from J, the junction contained 1 base not matched to a gene. The CDR3 extends over 12 amino acids. Germline V CDR1 and CDR2: LNHDA, SQIVND (reference sequence). The CDR3 coding sequence is TGTGCCAGTAGTACTAGCGGGGGAACGCAGTATTTT. This translates into CASSTSGGTQYF.

This clonotype was recorded at least ten times. CDR3 protein: CATAGGTGEGKLFF. CDR3 bases: TGTGCCACCGCGGGCGGGACAGGCGAGGGAAAACTGTTTTTT. The chain is built from TRBV24-1 and TRBJ1-4; 8 bases are shared with TRBD1. The V gene end was trimmed by 9 bases and the J gene end by 10 bases; junction bases not matched to a gene: 12. Germline CDR1 KGHDR, CDR2 SFDVKD. This CDR3 region has 14 residues.

This clonotype was found many times. The chain uses TRBV28 and TRBJ2-5; maybe TRBD1 (5 bases). CDR3 length equals 13 residues. Per germline, CDR1 MDHEN and CDR2 SYDVKM. Between the trimmed V and J ends, which lost 6 bases and 1 base, there was a span of 9 bases. The CDR3 DNA follows: TGTGCCAGCAGGCCCACAGGCCAAGAGACCCAGTACTTC. This sequence encodes CASRPTGQETQYF. The full variable domain, in which reference TRBV28 and TRBJ2-5 provide the parts outside the CDR3, is DVKVTQSSRYLVKRTGEKVFLECVQDMDHENMFWYRQDPGLGLRLIYFSYDVKMKEKGDIPEGYSVSREKKERFSLILESASTNQTSMYLCASRPTGQETQYFGPGTRLLVL.

About this clonotype itself: This may be a read error: a much more frequent sequence differs by one nucleotide. The chain has TRBV12-3 or TRBV12-4 and TRBJ1-4, with unresolved D. The CDR3 is 12 residues long. Between the trimmed V and J ends, which lost 7 bases and 7 bases, there was a span of 10 bases. In DNA form, the CDR3 reads TGTGCCAGCACCCTTTCTAGTGAAAAACTGTTTTTT. It is translated as CASTLSSEKLFF.